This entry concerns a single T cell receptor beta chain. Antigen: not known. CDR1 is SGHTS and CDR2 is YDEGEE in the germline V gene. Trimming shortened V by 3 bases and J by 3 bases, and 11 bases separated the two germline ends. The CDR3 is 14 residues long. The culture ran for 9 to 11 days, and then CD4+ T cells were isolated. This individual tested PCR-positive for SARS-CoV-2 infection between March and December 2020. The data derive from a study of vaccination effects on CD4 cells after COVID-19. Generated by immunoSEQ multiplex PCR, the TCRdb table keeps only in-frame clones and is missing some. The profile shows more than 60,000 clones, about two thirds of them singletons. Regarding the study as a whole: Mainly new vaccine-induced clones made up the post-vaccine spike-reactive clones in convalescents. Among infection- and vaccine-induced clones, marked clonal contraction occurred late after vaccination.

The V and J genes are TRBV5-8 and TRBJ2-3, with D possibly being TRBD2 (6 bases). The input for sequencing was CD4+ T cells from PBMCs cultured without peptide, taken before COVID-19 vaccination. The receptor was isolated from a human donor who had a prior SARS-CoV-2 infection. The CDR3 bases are TGTGCCAGCAGCTACGCGGGACTTACAGATACGCAGTATTTT. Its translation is CASSYAGLTDTQYF.